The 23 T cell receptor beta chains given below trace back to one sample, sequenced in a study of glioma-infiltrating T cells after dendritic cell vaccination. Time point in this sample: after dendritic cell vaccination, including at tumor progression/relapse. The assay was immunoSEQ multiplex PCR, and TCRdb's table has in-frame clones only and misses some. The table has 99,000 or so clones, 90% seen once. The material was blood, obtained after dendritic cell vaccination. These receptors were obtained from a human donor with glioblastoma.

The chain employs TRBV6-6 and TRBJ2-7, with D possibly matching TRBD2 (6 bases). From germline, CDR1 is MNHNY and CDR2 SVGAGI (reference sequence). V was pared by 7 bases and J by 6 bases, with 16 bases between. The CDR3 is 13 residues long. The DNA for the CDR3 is TGTGCCAGCAACAACGGGGGTGGGGGCGAGCAGTACTTC. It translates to CASNNGGGGEQYF.

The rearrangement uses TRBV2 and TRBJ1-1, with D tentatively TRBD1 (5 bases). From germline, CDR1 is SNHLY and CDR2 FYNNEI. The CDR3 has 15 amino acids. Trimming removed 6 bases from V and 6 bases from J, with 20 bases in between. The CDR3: CASRPRDSRLAEAFF. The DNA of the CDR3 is TGTGCCAGCAGGCCCCGGGACTCCCGGCTCGCTGAAGCTTTCTTT.

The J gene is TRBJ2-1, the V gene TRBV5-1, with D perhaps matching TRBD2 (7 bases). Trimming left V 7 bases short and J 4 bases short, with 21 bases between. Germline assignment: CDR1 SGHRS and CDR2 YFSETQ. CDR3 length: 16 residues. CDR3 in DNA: TGCGCCAGCGGAAAGGGGGACCTCGGGGGGTACAATGAGCAGTTCTTC. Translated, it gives CASGKGDLGGYNEQFF.

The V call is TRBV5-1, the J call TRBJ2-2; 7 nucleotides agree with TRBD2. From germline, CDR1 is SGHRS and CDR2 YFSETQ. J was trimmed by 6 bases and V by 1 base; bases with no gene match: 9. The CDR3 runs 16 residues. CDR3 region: CASSLLRTAGAGELFF. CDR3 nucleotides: TGCGCCAGCAGCTTGCTCCGGACGGCGGGAGCCGGGGAGCTGTTTTTT.

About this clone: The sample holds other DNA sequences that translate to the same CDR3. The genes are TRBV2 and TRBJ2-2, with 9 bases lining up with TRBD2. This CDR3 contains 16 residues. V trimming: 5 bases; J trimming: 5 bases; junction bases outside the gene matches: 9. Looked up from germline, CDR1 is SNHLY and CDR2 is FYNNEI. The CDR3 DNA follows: TGTGCCAGCAGTCCAGGGACTAGCTTGGGAACCGGGGAGCTGTTTTTT. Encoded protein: CASSPGTSLGTGELFF.

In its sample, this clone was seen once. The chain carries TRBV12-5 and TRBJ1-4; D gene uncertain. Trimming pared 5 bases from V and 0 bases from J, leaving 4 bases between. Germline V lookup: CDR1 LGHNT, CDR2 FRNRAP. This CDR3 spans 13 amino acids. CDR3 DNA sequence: TGTGCTAGTGGTCCTGCAACTAATGAAAAACTGTTTTTT. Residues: CASGPATNEKLFF.

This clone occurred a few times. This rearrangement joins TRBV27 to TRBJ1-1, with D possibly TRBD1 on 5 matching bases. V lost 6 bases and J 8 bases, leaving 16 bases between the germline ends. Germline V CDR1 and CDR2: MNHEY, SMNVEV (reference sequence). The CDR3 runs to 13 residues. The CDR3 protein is CASRATVPEEAFF. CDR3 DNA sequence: TGTGCCAGCAGAGCGACAGTTCCAGAAGAAGCTTTCTTT.

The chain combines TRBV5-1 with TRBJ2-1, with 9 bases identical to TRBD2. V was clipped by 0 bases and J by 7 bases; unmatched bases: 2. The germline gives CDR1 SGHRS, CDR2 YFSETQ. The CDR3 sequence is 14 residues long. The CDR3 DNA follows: TGCGCCAGCAGCTTGGTTAGCGGGAGTAATGAGCAGTTCTTC. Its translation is CASSLVSGSNEQFF.

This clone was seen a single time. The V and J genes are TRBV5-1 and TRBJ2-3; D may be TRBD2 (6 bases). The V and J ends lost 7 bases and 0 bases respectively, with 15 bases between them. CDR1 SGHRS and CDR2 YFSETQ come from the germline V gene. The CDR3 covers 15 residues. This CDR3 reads CASCRDSFSTDTQYF. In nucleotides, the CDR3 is TGCGCCAGCTGCCGGGACTCCTTTAGCACAGATACGCAGTATTTT.

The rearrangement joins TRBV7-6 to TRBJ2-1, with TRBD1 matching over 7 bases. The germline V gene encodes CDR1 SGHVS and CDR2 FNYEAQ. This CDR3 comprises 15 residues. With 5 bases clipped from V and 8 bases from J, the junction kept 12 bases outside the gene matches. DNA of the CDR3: TGTGCCAGCAGCCCGAACCCTGACAGGGTGGATGAGCAGTTCTTC. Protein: CASSPNPDRVDEQFF.

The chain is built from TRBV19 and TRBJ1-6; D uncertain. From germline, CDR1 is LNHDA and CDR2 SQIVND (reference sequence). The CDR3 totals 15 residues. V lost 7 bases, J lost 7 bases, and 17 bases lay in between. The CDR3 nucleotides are TGTGCCAGTAAATCGGTTTCAAGTGAAAATTCACCCCTCCACTTT. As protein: CASKSVSSENSPLHF.

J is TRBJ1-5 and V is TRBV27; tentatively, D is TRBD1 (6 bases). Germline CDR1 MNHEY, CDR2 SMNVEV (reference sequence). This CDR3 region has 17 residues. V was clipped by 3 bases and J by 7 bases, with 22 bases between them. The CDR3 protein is CASSFRQVNPHGQPQHF. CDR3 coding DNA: TGTGCCAGCAGTTTCAGACAGGTAAACCCTCACGGACAGCCCCAGCATTTT.

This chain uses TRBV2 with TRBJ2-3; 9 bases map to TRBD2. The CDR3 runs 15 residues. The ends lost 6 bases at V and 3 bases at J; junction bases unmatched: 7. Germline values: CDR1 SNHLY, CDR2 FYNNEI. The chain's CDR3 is CASRGSGGPTDTQYF. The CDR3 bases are TGTGCCAGCAGGGGAAGCGGGGGGCCGACAGATACGCAGTATTTT.

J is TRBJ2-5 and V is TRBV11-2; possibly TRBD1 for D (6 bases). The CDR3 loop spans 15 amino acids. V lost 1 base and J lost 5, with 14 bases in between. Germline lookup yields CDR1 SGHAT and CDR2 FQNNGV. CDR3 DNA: TGTGCCAGCAGCTTAGGTATCAGGGGTACGGAGACCCAGTACTTC. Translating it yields CASSLGIRGTETQYF. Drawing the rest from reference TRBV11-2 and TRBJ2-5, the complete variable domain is EAGVAQSPRYKIIEKRQSVAFWCNPISGHATLYWYQQILGQGPKLLIQFQNNGVVDDSQLPKDRFSAERLKGVDSTLKIQPAKLEDSAVYLCASSLGIRGTETQYFGPGTRLLVL.

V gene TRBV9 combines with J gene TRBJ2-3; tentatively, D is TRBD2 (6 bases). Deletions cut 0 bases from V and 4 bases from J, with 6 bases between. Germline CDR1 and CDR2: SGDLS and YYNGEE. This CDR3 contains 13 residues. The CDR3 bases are TGTGCCAGCAGCGTAGGGGGGGCAGATACGCAGTATTTT. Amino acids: CASSVGGADTQYF.

The CDR3 is CASKIQGADTEAFF. In DNA, the CDR3 is TGTGCCAGTAAAATACAGGGGGCGGACACTGAAGCTTTCTTT. J is TRBJ1-1 and V is TRBV19, with 9 bases fitting TRBD1. V shed 7 bases and J 3 bases; nucleotides not matched to a gene: 6. The CDR3 has 14 residues. Germline V gene data show CDR1 as LNHDA and CDR2 as SQIVND (reference sequence). The variable domain in full, with the rest retrieved from reference TRBV19 and TRBJ1-1, is DGGITQSPKYLFRKEGQNVTLSCEQNLNHDAMYWYRQDPGQGLRLIYYSQIVNDFQKGDIAEGYSVSREKKESFPLTVTSAQKNPTAFYLCASKIQGADTEAFFGQGTRLTVV.

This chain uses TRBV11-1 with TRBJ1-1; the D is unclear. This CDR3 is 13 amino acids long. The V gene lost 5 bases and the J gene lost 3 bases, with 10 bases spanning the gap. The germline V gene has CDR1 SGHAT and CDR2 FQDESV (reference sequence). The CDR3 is CASSPRTYTEAFF. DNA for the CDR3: TGTGCCAGCAGCCCCCGGACTTACACTGAAGCTTTCTTT.

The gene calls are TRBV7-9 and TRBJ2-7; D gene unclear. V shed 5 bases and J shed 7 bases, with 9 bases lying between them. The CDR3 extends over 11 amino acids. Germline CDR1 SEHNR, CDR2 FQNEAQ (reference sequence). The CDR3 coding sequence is TGTGCCAGCAGCCTCGACTGGGAGCAGTACTTC. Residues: CASSLDWEQYF.

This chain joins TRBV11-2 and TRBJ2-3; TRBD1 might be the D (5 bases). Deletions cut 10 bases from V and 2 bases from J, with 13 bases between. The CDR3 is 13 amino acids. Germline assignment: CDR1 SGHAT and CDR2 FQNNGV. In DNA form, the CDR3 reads TGTGCCACCTCGGCACAGGCCACAGATACGCAGTATTTT. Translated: CATSAQATDTQYF.

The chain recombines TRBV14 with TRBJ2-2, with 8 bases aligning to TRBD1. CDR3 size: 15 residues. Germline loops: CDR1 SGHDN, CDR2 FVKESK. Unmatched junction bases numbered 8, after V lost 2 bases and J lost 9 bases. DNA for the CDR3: TGTGCCAGCAGCCAAAGACAGGGGCCTCGGAGGGAGCTGTTTTTT. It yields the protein CASSQRQGPRRELFF.

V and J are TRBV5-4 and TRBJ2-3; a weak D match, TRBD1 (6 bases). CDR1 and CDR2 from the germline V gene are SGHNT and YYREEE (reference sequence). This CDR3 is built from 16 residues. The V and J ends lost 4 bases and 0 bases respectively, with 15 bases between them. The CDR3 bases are TGTGCCAGCAGCGGGGGCTGGAGTTCTAGCACAGATACGCAGTATTTT. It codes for CASSGGWSSSTDTQYF.

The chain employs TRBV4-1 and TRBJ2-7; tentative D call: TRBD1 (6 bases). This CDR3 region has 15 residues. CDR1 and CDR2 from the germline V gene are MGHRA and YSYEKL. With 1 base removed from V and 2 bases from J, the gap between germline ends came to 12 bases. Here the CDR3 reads CASSQAWGQPYEQYF. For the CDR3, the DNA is TGCGCCAGCAGCCAAGCCTGGGGGCAACCCTACGAGCAGTACTTC.

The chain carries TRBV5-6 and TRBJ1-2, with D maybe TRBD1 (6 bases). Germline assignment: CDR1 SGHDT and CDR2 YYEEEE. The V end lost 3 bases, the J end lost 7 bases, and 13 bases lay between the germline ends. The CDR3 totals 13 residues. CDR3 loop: CASSWGGAGGYTF. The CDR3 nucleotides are TGTGCCAGCAGCTGGGGGGGGGCTGGTGGCTACACCTTC.